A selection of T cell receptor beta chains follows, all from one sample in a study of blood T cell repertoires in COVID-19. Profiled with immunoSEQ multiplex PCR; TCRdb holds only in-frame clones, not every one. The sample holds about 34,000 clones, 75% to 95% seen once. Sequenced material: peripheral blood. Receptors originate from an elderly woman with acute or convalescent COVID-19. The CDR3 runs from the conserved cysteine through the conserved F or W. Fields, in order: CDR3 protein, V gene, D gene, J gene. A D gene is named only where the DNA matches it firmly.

cdr3_aa: CASSLPGTYEQYF
v_call: TRBV5-1
d_call: .
j_call: TRBJ2-7

cdr3_aa: CASSFSSTNNSPLHF
v_call: TRBV7-2
d_call: .
j_call: TRBJ1-6

cdr3_aa: CASTGRQGHTEAFF
v_call: TRBV19
d_call: TRBD1
j_call: TRBJ1-1

cdr3_aa: CASSFGPGQGAGGYTF
v_call: TRBV7-9
d_call: TRBD1
j_call: TRBJ1-2

cdr3_aa: CASSIPGGRGTGELFF
v_call: TRBV7-3
d_call: .
j_call: TRBJ2-2

cdr3_aa: CASSLIRGAGYTF
v_call: TRBV27
d_call: .
j_call: TRBJ1-2

cdr3_aa: CASSLQGGGFNEQFF
v_call: TRBV7-3
d_call: .
j_call: TRBJ2-1

cdr3_aa: CASSPRETQYF
v_call: TRBV7-9
d_call: .
j_call: TRBJ2-5

cdr3_aa: CASSPWERGDSYEQYF
v_call: TRBV18
d_call: TRBD2
j_call: TRBJ2-7

cdr3_aa: CASSDDRGTEAFF
v_call: TRBV7-3
d_call: TRBD1
j_call: TRBJ1-1

cdr3_aa: CASSWTGDTEAFF
v_call: TRBV11-3
d_call: TRBD1
j_call: TRBJ1-1

cdr3_aa: CASSLGRSTAYGYTF
v_call: TRBV5-1
d_call: .
j_call: TRBJ1-2

cdr3_aa: CASSPVGQGKNTIYF
v_call: TRBV13
d_call: TRBD1
j_call: TRBJ1-3

cdr3_aa: CASSLSFEETQYF
v_call: TRBV7-3
d_call: .
j_call: TRBJ2-5

cdr3_aa: CASSLGLAGDTDTQYF
v_call: TRBV28
d_call: TRBD2
j_call: TRBJ2-3

cdr3_aa: CASSSYPMGQGHSPLHF
v_call: TRBV11-2
d_call: TRBD1
j_call: TRBJ1-6

cdr3_aa: CASSGTAYYGYTF
v_call: TRBV18
d_call: .
j_call: TRBJ1-2

cdr3_aa: CASSLRRSSGNTIYF
v_call: TRBV3-1/TRBV3-2
d_call: .
j_call: TRBJ1-3

cdr3_aa: CASSSSYEQYF
v_call: TRBV12-3/TRBV12-4
d_call: .
j_call: TRBJ2-7

cdr3_aa: CASSPGTDTQYF
v_call: TRBV6-4
d_call: .
j_call: TRBJ2-3

cdr3_aa: CAWSVRTGNPEAFF
v_call: TRBV30
d_call: .
j_call: TRBJ1-1

cdr3_aa: CASSYPGTSFYEQYF
v_call: TRBV3-1/TRBV3-2
d_call: TRBD2
j_call: TRBJ2-7

cdr3_aa: CASSEKDRGAGNTIYF
v_call: TRBV10-2
d_call: TRBD1
j_call: TRBJ1-3

cdr3_aa: CASSLRTGESIQYF
v_call: TRBV3-1/TRBV3-2
d_call: TRBD1
j_call: TRBJ2-4

cdr3_aa: CASSEAGAGNTIYF
v_call: TRBV25-1
d_call: .
j_call: TRBJ1-3

cdr3_aa: CASRRDRQETQYF
v_call: TRBV6-5
d_call: .
j_call: TRBJ2-5

cdr3_aa: CASSGGTSGGSSYNEQFF
v_call: TRBV5-4
d_call: TRBD2
j_call: TRBJ2-1

cdr3_aa: CATNLTPQWATDNSPLHF
v_call: TRBV21-1
d_call: .
j_call: TRBJ1-6

cdr3_aa: CAWRTSGFHEQYF
v_call: TRBV30
d_call: TRBD2
j_call: TRBJ2-7

cdr3_aa: CASSLGQGASGYTF
v_call: TRBV19
d_call: TRBD1
j_call: TRBJ1-2

cdr3_aa: CASSPLGTGDGYTF
v_call: TRBV18
d_call: TRBD1
j_call: TRBJ1-2